This TCR beta chain is drawn from a study of siplizumab effects on memory and regulatory T cells. Germline CDR1 MGHDK, CDR2 SYGVNS. This CDR3 spans 15 amino acids. V trimming: 5 bases; J trimming: 0 bases; junction bases outside the gene matches: 5. Mixed lymphocyte reaction cells underwent less than 7 days of coculture at 37°C. This clone counts as medium-sized. The antigen remains undetermined. Study conclusions and caveats: Unstimulated naive T cells seemed to show more diversity than memory cells did, and they also seemed to be among the major contributors to the alloresponse. It was never confirmed that proliferating Tregs from siplizumab cultures were suppressive. Siplizumab conditions gave an average of around 64% Treg-derived mappable alloreactive CD4+ clones, versus 25% to 30% for controls.

Some clones are missing from TCRdb's copy, which holds only in-frame ones; the method was immunoSEQ multiplex PCR. This repertoire shows 9,000 to 15,000 clones, approximately 50% found once; its top ten account for approximately 38%. This chain joins TRBV25-1 and TRBJ2-3; 7 bases fit TRBD1. Sample: CFSE-low (dividing) CD8+ T cells sorted from an allogeneic mixed lymphocyte reaction. This sequence originates from a human donor in good health; the cells came from an allogeneic mixed lymphocyte reaction. Some clones in this sample may be carry-over from other donors' samples. CDR3 loop: CASSKTGLSTDTQYF. CDR3 nucleotide sequence: TGTGCCAGCAGTAAGACAGGGTTAAGCACAGATACGCAGTATTTT.